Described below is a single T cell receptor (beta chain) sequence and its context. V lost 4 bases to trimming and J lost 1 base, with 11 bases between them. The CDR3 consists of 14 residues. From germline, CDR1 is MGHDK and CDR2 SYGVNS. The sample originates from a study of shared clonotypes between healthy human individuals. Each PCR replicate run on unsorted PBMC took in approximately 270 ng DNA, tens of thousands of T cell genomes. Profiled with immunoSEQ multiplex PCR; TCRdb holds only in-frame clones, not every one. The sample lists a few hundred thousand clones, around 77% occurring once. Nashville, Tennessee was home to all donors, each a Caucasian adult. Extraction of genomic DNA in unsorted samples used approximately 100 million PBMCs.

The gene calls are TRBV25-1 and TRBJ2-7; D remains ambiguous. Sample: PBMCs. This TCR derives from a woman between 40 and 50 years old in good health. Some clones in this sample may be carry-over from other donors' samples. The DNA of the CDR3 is TGTGCCAGCAGTGGAGACGGGCAGTCCTACGAGCAGTACTTC. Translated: CASSGDGQSYEQYF.